The 18 T cell receptor beta chains below all came from one sample that was sequenced in a study of response to subunit inactivated influenza vaccine. TCRdb processed the RT-PCR reads anew with MiXCR; each CDR3 protein has one entry. The table shows some 550,000 distinct CDR3 sequences, with around a quarter occurring only once. These data also featured in a second study, about T cells expressing NK-cell markers. That source adds: The authors made TCR beta cDNA libraries by 5'RACE template switching. This switching added a universal primer site and UMIs.

The source material was CD4+ T cells sorted from PBMCs, sampled 11 to 12 days after vaccination. The receptor source for this set is a man aged 50-60 years who received an inactivated influenza vaccine.

The chain combines TRBV6-5 with TRBJ1-1, with D perhaps matching TRBD1 (5 bases). CDR1 MNHEY and CDR2 SVGAGI come from the germline V gene. This CDR3 region has 14 residues. V lost 8 bases to trimming and J lost 8 bases, with 21 bases between them. CDR3 coding DNA: TGTGCCAGCGTTTCCCCTCACCGGGGGACCGAAGCTTTCTTT. This translates into CASVSPHRGTEAFF.

The chain recombines TRBV5-1 with TRBJ2-3, with 9 nucleotides matching TRBD2. Germline assignment: CDR1 SGHRS and CDR2 YFSETQ. The CDR3 runs 16 residues. J gave up 9 bases and V 0 bases, and 11 bases lay outside the gene matches. The CDR3 here is CASSLALAGPQTTQYF. The DNA for the CDR3 is TGCGCCAGCAGCTTGGCCCTAGCGGGGCCCCAAACCACGCAGTATTTT.

In this sample, this clonotype turned up once. The V and J genes are TRBV20-1 and TRBJ2-1; 7 bases align to TRBD2. Germline V lookup: CDR1 DFQATT, CDR2 SNEGSKA (reference sequence). This CDR3 is built from 14 residues. Here the CDR3 DNA reads TGCACTCCAAGCGGGGATAACTCCTACAATGAGCAGTTCTTC. The encoded protein is CTPSGDNSYNEQFF.

The table lists this clonotype with a few counts. The V gene is TRBV25-1, the J gene TRBJ1-2; D gene unclear. V was shortened by 3 bases and J by 4 bases, with 9 bases between the two germline ends. This CDR3 contains 13 residues. Germline values: CDR1 MGHDK, CDR2 SYGVNS. Here the CDR3 reads CASSDPTLYGYTF. The CDR3 DNA sequence: TGTGCCAGCAGTGACCCGACCCTCTATGGCTACACCTTC.

This clonotype has at least ten counts. The chain employs TRBV20-1 and TRBJ1-5; TRBD1 aligns across 10 bases. Germline CDR1 DFQATT, CDR2 SNEGSKA (reference sequence). This CDR3 has 14 residues. V shed 6 bases, J shed 2 bases, and the junction held 4 bases outside the gene matches. CDR3 region: CSAAGTGGNQPQHF. The CDR3 nucleotides are TGCAGTGCGGCCGGGACAGGGGGCAATCAGCCCCAGCATTTT.

This clonotype has just one count. Because the CDR3's place on the DNA is in doubt, the DNA is left out and the CDR3 is given as listed by TCRdb. The rearrangement links TRBV7-2 to TRBJ2-5; TRBD2, the table's D call, was not compared with the DNA. Germline CDR1 and CDR2: SGHTA and FQGNSA. Both ends counted, the CDR3 spans 16 residues. CDR3 residues: CASSLVASGAGETQYF.

This clonotype was observed a handful of times. The chain uses TRBV11-2 and TRBJ2-1; D might be TRBD1 (6 bases). The CDR3 has 18 residues. V shed 5 bases and J shed 3 bases, with 23 bases lying between them. Germline V gives CDR1 SGHAT, CDR2 FQNNGV. The CDR3 bases are TGTGCCAGCAGCCCCCACTCCGACAGGTTACCAATCTACAATGAGCAGTTCTTC. As protein: CASSPHSDRLPIYNEQFF.

This clonotype showed up many times. The chain joins TRBV29-1 to TRBJ1-2; 7 bases map to TRBD1. With V trimmed by 7 bases and J by 1 base, 3 bases remained unmatched. CDR1 is SQVTM and CDR2 is ANQGSEA in the germline V gene. The CDR3 sequence is 12 residues long. CDR3 sequence reads: CSAGTDNYGYTF. The CDR3, as DNA: TGCAGCGCCGGGACAGATAACTATGGCTACACCTTC.

The CDR3 coding sequence is TGTGCCAGCAGTGTTGAGGGCAGGGGATCCACTGAAGCTTTCTTT. This translates into CASSVEGRGSTEAFF. The V and J genes are TRBV6-4 and TRBJ1-1; possible D gene TRBD1, 6 bases. Germline-derived CDR1 and CDR2 are MRHNA and SNTAGT. The ends were cut back, 4 bases at V and 4 bases at J, with 16 bases in the middle. The CDR3 spans 15 residues.

The V gene is TRBV4-2, the J gene TRBJ2-1; D possibly matches TRBD1 or TRBD2 (5 bases each). V lost 4 bases and J lost 6, with 10 bases in between. This CDR3 is 13 amino acids long. Germline CDR1 and CDR2: LGHNA and YNFKEQ. CDR3: CASSLGTFNEQFF. The DNA of the CDR3 is TGTGCCAGCAGCCTAGGGACCTTCAATGAGCAGTTCTTC.

This clonotype appeared a few times. The chain uses TRBV11-1 and TRBJ2-7; D unresolved. The V and J ends lost 5 bases and 2 bases respectively, with 13 bases between them. The germline CDR1 and CDR2 sequences are SGHAT and FQDESV (reference sequence). CDR3 length: 14 amino acids. The CDR3 protein is CASSTASLTYEQYF. In DNA form, the CDR3 reads TGTGCCAGCAGCACCGCGAGCCTTACCTACGAGCAGTACTTC.

This clonotype was counted a few times. The chain combines TRBV27 with TRBJ2-3; no clear D gene. The CDR3 loop spans 13 amino acids. V was shortened by 2 bases and J by 11 bases, with 14 bases between the two germline ends. Germline values: CDR1 MNHEY, CDR2 SMNVEV (reference sequence). The CDR3 region is CASSLDYRQKQYF. For the CDR3, the DNA is TGTGCCAGCAGTTTAGATTATAGGCAGAAGCAGTATTTT.

Only a few counts were recorded for this clonotype. This rearrangement joins TRBV4-2 to TRBJ2-7; D gene unclear. In germline, CDR1 is LGHNA, CDR2 YNFKEQ. The CDR3 is 16 amino acids. Between the trimmed V and J ends, which lost 0 bases and 0 bases, there was a span of 12 bases. Here the CDR3 reads CASSQDWLSNSYEQYF. DNA for the CDR3: TGTGCCAGCAGCCAAGATTGGTTGAGTAACTCCTACGAGCAGTACTTC.

The V call is TRBV20-1, the J call TRBJ2-7; D uncertain. Per germline, CDR1 DFQATT and CDR2 SNEGSKA (reference sequence). V was cut by 6 bases and J by 0 bases, with 9 bases left in between. The CDR3 has 12 amino acids. The CDR3: CSASQISYEQYF. CDR3 DNA sequence: TGCAGTGCGAGCCAGATCTCCTACGAGCAGTACTTC.

V is TRBV12-3 or TRBV12-4 and J is TRBJ2-1; tentatively, D is TRBD1 (7 bases). V gave up 4 bases and J gave up 9 bases, with 10 bases separating them. The CDR3 has 12 residues. The CDR3 loop is CASSSRGAEQFF. The CDR3 region has the DNA TGTGCCAGCAGTTCCAGGGGGGCTGAGCAGTTCTTC.

The rearrangement links TRBV18 to TRBJ2-1; the D is unclear. The CDR3 sequence is 12 residues long. Germline V gives CDR1 KGHSH, CDR2 LQKENI. V lost 6 bases and J 8 bases, leaving 11 bases between the germline ends. Here the CDR3 DNA reads TGTGCCAGCTCCCCCATCCGGGATGAGCAGTTCTTC. Translation gives CASSPIRDEQFF.

In its sample, this clonotype was seen once. The gene calls are TRBV3-1 and TRBJ1-1; TRBD1 matches 8 bases. The V gene's germline CDR1 is LGHDT and CDR2 YNNKEL (reference sequence). V shed 2 bases and J 4 bases; nucleotides not matched to a gene: 3. The CDR3 extends over 14 amino acids. The CDR3 coding sequence is TGTGCCAGCAGCCAACCGGGACAGGCCACTGAAGCTTTCTTT. This sequence encodes CASSQPGQATEAFF. Together with reference TRBV3-1 and TRBJ1-1, the CDR3 gives the full variable domain: DTAVSQTPKYLVTQMGNDKSIKCEQNLGHDTMYWYKQDSKKFLKIMFSYNNKELIINETVPNRFSPKSPDKAHLNLHINSLELGDSAVYFCASSQPGQATEAFFGQGTRLTVV.

Ten or more counts support this clonotype. V is TRBV5-1 and J is TRBJ1-1; D not certain. V lost 0 bases and J 1 base, leaving 7 bases between the germline ends. Germline V lookup: CDR1 SGHRS, CDR2 YFSETQ. The CDR3 is made up of 14 amino acids. DNA for the CDR3: TGCGCCAGCAGCTTGGTGGCAGGGAACACTGAAGCTTTCTTT. Its protein product is CASSLVAGNTEAFF. The full variable domain, completed using reference TRBV5-1 and TRBJ1-1, is KAGVTQTPRYLIKTRGQQVTLSCSPISGHRSVSWYQQTPGQGLQFLFEYFSETQRNKGNFPGRFSGRQFSNSRSEMNVSTLELGDSALYLCASSLVAGNTEAFFGQGTRLTVV.